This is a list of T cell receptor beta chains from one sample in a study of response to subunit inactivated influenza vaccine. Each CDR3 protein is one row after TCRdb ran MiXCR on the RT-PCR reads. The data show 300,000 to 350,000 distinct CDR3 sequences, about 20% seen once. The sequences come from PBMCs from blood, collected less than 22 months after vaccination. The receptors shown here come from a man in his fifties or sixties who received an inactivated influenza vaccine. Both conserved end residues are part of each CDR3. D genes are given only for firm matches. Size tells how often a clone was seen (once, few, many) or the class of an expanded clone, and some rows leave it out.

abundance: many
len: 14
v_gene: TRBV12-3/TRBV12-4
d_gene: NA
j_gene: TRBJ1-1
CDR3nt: TGTGCCAGCAGGGTCGGGACGGCCAACACTGAAGCTTTCTTT
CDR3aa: CASRVGTANTEAFF

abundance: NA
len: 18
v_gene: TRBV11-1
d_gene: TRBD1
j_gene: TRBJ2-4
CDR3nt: TGTGCCAGCAGCCATCCAAGACCGGACAGGGTGTCCAAAAACATTCAGTACTTC
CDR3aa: CASSHPRPDRVSKNIQYF

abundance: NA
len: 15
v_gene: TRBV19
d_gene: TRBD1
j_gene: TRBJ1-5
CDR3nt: TGTGCCAGTAGTACCACAGGGGGGAGCAATCAGCCCCAGCATTTT
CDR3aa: CASSTTGGSNQPQHF

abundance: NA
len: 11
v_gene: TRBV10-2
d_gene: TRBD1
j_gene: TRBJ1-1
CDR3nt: TGCGCCAGCAGCCGGACAGGAGACGCTTTCTTT
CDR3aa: CASSRTGDAFF

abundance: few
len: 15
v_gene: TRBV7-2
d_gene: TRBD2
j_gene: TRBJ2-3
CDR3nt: TGTGCCAGCAGCGATCCGGGACTAGCTTTGGAAACGCAGTATTTT
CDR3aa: CASSDPGLALETQYF

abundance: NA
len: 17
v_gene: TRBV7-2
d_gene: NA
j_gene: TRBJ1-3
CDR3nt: TGTGCCAGCAGCTTACTCTCTCAGGGCGCGTCTGGAAACACCATATATTTT
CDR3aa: CASSLLSQGASGNTIYF

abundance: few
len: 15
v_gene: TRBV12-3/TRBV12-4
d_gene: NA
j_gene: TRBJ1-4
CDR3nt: TGTGCCAGCAGTTCCCCGGGACGGAAGGACGAAAAACTGTTTTTT
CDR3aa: CASSSPGRKDEKLFF

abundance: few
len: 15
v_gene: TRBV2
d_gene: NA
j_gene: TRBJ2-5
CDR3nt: TGTGCCAGCAGTGGGGACCTCATAAGGACGGAGACCCAGTACTTC
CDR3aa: CASSGDLIRTETQYF

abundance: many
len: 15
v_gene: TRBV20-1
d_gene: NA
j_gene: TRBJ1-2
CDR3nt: TGCAGTGCGAGCCAACACGCGTTAGCTAACTATGGCTACACCTTC
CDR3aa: CSASQHALANYGYTF

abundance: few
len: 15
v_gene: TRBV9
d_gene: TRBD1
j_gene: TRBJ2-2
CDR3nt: TGTGCCAGCAAGGGACAGGGAAGGGACACCGGGGAGCTGTTTTTT
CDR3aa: CASKGQGRDTGELFF

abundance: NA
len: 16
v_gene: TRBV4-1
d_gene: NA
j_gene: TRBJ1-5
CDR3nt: TGCGCCAGCAGCCAAGCGATAGGGGGGGGGGATCAGCCCCAGCATTTT
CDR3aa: CASSQAIGGGDQPQHF

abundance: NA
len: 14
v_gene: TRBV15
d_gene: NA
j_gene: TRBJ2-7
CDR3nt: TGTGCCACCAGCAGGGGCGCGGGATCCTACGAGCAGTACTTT
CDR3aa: CATSRGAGSYEQYF

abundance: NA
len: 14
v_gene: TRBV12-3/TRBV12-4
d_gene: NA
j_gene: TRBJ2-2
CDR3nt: TGTGCCAGCAGTTTCTCGGGGGCCACCGGGGAGCTGTTTTTT
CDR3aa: CASSFSGATGELFF

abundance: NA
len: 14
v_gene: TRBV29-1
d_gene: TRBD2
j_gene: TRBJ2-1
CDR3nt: TGCAGCGGGGGACTAGCGGGGTACTACAATGAGCAGTTCTTC
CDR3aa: CSGGLAGYYNEQFF

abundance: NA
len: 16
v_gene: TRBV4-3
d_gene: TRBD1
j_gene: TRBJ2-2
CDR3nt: TGCGCCAGCAGCCAGACCGGACAGGGGAGGACCGGGGAGCTGTTTTTT
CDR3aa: CASSQTGQGRTGELFF

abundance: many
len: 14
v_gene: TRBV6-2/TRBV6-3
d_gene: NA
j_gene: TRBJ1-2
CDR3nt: TGTGCCACTACCTACTCGACGATGGGATATGGCTACACCTTC
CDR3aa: CATTYSTMGYGYTF

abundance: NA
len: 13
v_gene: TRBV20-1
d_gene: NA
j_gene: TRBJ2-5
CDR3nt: TGCAGTGCTAGAGACGGACAGCAAGAGACCCAGTACTTC
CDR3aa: CSARDGQQETQYF

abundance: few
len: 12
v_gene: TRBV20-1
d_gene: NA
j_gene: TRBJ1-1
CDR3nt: TGCAGTGCTAAAATCTCGAACACTGAAGCTTTCTTT
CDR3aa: CSAKISNTEAFF

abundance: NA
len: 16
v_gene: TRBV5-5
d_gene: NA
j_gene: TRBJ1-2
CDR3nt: TGTGCCAGCAGCTTGGGGATGAAGGGACCCTACTATGGCTACACCTTC
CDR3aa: CASSLGMKGPYYGYTF

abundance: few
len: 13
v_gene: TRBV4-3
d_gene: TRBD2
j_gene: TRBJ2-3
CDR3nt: TGCGCCAGCAGCCAAGTTACGCGGGGGGGCACGGATTTT
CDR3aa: CASSQVTRGGTDF

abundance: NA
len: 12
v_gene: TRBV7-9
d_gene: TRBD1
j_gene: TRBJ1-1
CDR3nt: TGTGCCAGCAGCTTTGCTGGACAGGTAGCTTTCTTT
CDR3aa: CASSFAGQVAFF

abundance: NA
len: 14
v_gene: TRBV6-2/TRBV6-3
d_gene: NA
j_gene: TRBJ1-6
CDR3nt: TGTGCCAGCAGTTACACTGGGCTCGGGACACCCCTCCACTTT
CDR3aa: CASSYTGLGTPLHF

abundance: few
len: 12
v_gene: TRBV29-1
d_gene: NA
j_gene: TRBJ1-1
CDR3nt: TGCAGCGTTGAATTTTCTCATCGCGGGGCTTTCTTT
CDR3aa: CSVEFSHRGAFF

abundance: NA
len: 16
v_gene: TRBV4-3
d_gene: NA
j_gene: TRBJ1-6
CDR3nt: TGCGCCAGCAGCCAAGATCTACAGGGAATGAATTCACCCCTCCACTTT
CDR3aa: CASSQDLQGMNSPLHF

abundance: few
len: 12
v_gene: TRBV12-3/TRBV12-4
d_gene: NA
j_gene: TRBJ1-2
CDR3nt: TGTGCCAGCAGTTTTCGGTGGGGCGGCTACACCTTC
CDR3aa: CASSFRWGGYTF

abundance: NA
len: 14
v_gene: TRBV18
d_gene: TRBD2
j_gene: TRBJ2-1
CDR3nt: TGTGCCAGCTTGCCTAGCGGGAGTTACAATGAGCAGTTCTTC
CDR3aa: CASLPSGSYNEQFF

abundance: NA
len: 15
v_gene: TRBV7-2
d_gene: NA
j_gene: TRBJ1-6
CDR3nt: TGTGCCAGCAGCGTAGTAGAGGGCAGTGGCTCACCCCTCCACTTT
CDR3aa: CASSVVEGSGSPLHF

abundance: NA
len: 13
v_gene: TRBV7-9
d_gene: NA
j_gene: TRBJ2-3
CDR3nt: TGTGCCAGCCAAGGCGGGGTTACAGATACGCAGTATTTT
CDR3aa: CASQGGVTDTQYF

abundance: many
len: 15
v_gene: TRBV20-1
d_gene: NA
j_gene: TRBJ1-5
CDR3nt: TGCAGTGCCCTACCGGTTGGGCTGAGCAATCAGCCCCAGCATTTT
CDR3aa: CSALPVGLSNQPQHF

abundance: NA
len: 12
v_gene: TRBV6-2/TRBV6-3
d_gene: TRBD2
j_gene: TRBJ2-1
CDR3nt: TGTGCCAGCAAACGTCAGGCGGGGGAACAGTTCTTC
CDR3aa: CASKRQAGEQFF

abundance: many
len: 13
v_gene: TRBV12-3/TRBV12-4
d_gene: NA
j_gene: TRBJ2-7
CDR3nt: TGTGCCAGCGGGGCGGACGGAAAGTACGAGCAGTACTTC
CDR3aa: CASGADGKYEQYF

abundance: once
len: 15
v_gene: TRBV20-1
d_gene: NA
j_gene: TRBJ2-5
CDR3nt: TGCAGTGCTACGAACTCAAGGGATAGCCTGAAGACCCAGTACTTC
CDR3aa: CSATNSRDSLKTQYF

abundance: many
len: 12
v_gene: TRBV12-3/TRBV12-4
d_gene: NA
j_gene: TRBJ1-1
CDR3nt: TGTGCCAGCAGTTTCCAGGGAAGGGGCGCTTTCTTT
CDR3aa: CASSFQGRGAFF

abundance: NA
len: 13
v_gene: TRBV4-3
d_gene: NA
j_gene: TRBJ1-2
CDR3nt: TGCGCCAGCAGCCAAGATAGTGGCTATGGCTACACCTTC
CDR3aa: CASSQDSGYGYTF

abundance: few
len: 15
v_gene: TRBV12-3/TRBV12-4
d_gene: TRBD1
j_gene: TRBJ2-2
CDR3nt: TGTGCCAGCACCTTGGGGACAGCGAGGACCGGGGAGCTGTTTTTT
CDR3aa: CASTLGTARTGELFF

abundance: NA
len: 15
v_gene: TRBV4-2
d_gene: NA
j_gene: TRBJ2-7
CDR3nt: TGTGCCAGCAGCCAAGGCGGCAGGGGGGACTACGAGCAGTACTTC
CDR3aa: CASSQGGRGDYEQYF

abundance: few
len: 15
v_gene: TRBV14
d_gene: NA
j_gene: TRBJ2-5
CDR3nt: TGTGCCAGCAGCCAAGATAGTTATTATGAAGAGACCCAGTACTTC
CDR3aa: CASSQDSYYEETQYF

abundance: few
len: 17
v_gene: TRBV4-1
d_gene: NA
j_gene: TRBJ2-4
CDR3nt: TGCGCCAGCAGCCAAGACCCGATTGGTAGGACTCAGTACATTCAGTACTTC
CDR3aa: CASSQDPIGRTQYIQYF

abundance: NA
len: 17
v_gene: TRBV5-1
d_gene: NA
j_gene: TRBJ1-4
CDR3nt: TGCGCCAGCAGCTTGGCCGGGAGGGGATCAACTAATGAAAAACTGTTTTTT
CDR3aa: CASSLAGRGSTNEKLFF

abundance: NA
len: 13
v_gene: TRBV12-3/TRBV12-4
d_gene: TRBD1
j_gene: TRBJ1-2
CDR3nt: TGTGCCAGCAGTACCGGGACAGTCTATGGCTACACCTTC
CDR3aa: CASSTGTVYGYTF

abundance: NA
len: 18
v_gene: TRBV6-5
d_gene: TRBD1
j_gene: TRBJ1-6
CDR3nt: TGTGCCAGCAGTTACTCCAATCTTAGGAGGGGGCACGTTTCACCCCTCCACTTT
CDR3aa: CASSYSNLRRGHVSPLHF

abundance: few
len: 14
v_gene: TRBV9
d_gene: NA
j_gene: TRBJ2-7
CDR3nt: TGTGCCAGCAGCGAGGGGCAGGGAAACTACGAGCAGTACTTC
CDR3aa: CASSEGQGNYEQYF

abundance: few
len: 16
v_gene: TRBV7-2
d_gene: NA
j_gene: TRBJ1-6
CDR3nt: TGTGCCAGCAGCTTATCTGGCAGGGCCACTAATTCACCCCTCCACTTT
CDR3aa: CASSLSGRATNSPLHF

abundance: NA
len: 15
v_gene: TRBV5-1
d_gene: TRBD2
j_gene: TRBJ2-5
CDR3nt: TGCGCCAGCAGCCGGATAGCGGGAACTCAAGAGACCCAGTACTTC
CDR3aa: CASSRIAGTQETQYF

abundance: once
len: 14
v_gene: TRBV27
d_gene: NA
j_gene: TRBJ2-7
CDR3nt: TGTGCCAGCAGTTTAGCCAGTACTTTCAACGAGCAGTACTTC
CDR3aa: CASSLASTFNEQYF

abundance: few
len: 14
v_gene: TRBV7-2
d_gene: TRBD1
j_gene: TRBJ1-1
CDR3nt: TGTGCCAGCAGCGCCGACAGGGCGACGCATGAAGCTTTCTTT
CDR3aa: CASSADRATHEAFF

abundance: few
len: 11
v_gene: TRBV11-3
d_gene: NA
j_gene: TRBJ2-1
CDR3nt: TGTGGCTTATGGTCCCACAATGAGCAGTTCTTC
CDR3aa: CGLWSHNEQFF

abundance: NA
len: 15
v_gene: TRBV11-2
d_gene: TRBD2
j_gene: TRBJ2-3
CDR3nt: TGTGCCAGCAGCTTACTAGCGGGGAGCACAGATACGCAGTATTTT
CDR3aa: CASSLLAGSTDTQYF

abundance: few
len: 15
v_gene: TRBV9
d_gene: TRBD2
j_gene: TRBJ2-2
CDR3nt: TGTGCCAGCAGCATTGGGCTAGCGGAGAGCGGGGAGCTGTTTTTT
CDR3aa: CASSIGLAESGELFF

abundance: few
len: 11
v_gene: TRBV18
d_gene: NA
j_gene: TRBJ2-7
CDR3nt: TGTGCCAGCTCACCAGAAACTGTTCAGTACTTC
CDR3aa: CASSPETVQYF

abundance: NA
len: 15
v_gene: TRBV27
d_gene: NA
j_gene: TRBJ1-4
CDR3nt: TGTGCCAGCAGTTCCCTTGGCAGCTCTAATGAAAAACTGTTTTTT
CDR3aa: CASSSLGSSNEKLFF